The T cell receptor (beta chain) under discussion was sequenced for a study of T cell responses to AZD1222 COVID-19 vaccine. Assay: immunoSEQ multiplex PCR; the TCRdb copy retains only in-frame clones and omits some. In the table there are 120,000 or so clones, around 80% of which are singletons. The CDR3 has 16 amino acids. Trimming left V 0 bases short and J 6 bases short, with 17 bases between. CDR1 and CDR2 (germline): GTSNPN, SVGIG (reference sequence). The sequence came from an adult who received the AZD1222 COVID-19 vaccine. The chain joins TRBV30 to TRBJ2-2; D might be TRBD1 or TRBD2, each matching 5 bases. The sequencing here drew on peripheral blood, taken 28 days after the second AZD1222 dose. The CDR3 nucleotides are TGTGCCTGGAGTGTCTCGGGACGTACAAGGGCCGGGGAGCTGTTTTTT. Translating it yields CAWSVSGRTRAGELFF.